This entry lists 3 T cell receptor beta chains sequenced from one sample in a study of T cells in Graves' hyperthyroidism and ophthalmopathy (dated by TCRdb to between 2017 and 2020). Preparation of the library involved multiplex PCR. The sequencing machine was an Illumina HiSeq 2000. TCR beta CDR3 regions were amplified from RNA transcripts. The first round of RT-PCR for the TCR CDR3 was performed with the HTBI primer set and the Qiagen OneStep RT-PCR kit. TCRdb redid the processing of the public reads, applying fastp at Q25 and MiXCR, and retained in-frame beta chains. Entries that share a CDR3 protein sequence are merged under the most common genes and DNA. Present in this sample are around 380,000 distinct CDR3 sequences, roughly 12% of which were seen just once. The top ten constitute roughly 20% of the sample. Sequencing was carried out using blood. Receptor source: a man aged 25-45 years with Graves' hyperthyroidism that later progressed to Graves' ophthalmopathy.

V usage is TRBV24-1 and J usage is TRBJ2-3; 13 bases are shared with TRBD2. CDR1 is KGHDR, CDR2 SFDVKD, per germline. Losses at the gene ends were 4 bases for V and 3 bases for J; bases not matched to a gene: 12. The CDR3 runs 19 residues. The CDR3 loop is CATSDSTGLAGALTDTQYF. The DNA for the CDR3 is TGTGCCACCAGTGACTCAACCGGACTAGCGGGGGCCCTTACAGATACGCAGTATTTT.

Many counts were recorded for this clonotype. This chain links TRBV6-2 or TRBV6-3 with TRBJ2-1; tentative D call: TRBD2 (7 bases). The germline gives CDR1 MNHEY, CDR2 SVGEGT. CDR3 length: 15 residues. Trimming took off 5 bases at V and 4 bases at J, with 15 bases between the two ends. The CDR3 sequence: CASSPSGGKYNEQFF. DNA of the CDR3: TGTGCCAGCAGTCCCTCGGGGGGCAAATACAATGAGCAGTTCTTC.

The chain couples TRBV6-5 to TRBJ1-3; 7 bases fit TRBD1. The CDR3 length is 15 residues. Germline V CDR1 and CDR2: MNHEY, SVGAGI. Trimming removed 2 bases from V and 8 bases from J; junction bases left unmatched: 9. The CDR3 DNA reads TGTGCCAGCAGTTACCGGGACAGCTCCCGGGACACCATATATTTT. Translating gives CASSYRDSSRDTIYF.